A single TCR beta chain is shown here with its context. By share, this clonotype ranks as medium-sized (0.01 to 0.1%). The antigen it binds to is not known. No much larger clone is present one base from it, and per-base qualities are unavailable. This sample was included in a study of CXCR3 chemokines and chemotherapy response in bladder cancer (dated by TCRdb to between 2022 and 2023). At the level of the whole study: The study tested whether activity of the CXCR3 chemokine system within human bladder cancer tumors predicted response to chemotherapy.

The library was built by means of PCR. TCRdb lists the instrument as Illumina HiSeq 2500. The public sequencing data were trimmed at Q25 with fastp and processed into clonotypes with MiXCR by TCRdb, which kept only in-frame beta chains. Rows with a matching CDR3 protein are joined into one entry that keeps the most common DNA and genes. Across this sample there are 8,600 or so distinct CDR3 sequences, with 23% seen only once. The ten most abundant clones make up 8.8% of the sample. V is cut by 3 bases and J by 6 bases, and the space between the germline ends is 5 bases. The CDR3 goes from the cysteine to the phenylalanine over 12 residues. Only the CDR3 part of the read is kept: 36 bases, read in frame from the first base. Taken from the germline V gene (reference sequence), the CDR1 and CDR2 loops are LNHDA and SQIVND.

The sample was collected from a patient whose treatment included neoadjuvant chemotherapy. This sequence was found in a human donor with bladder cancer that did not respond to neoadjuvant chemotherapy. Recombination connected TRBV19 to TRBJ2-2; confidence is insufficient to name the D gene. The DNA sequence reads TGTGCCAGTAGTATGGCACCCGGGGAGCTGTTTTTT. This yields the protein CASSMAPGELFF.